The rows below give T cell receptor beta chains drawn from one sample of a study of blood T cell repertoires in COVID-19. Data came from immunoSEQ multiplex PCR; TCRdb stores just in-frame clones and leaves some out. The sample shows about 360,000 clones, about 87% of them seen only once. The sample taken for sequencing was peripheral blood. These receptors were taken from a human donor in a cohort sampled during active COVID-19. Both conserved end residues are part of each CDR3. D genes are given only for firm matches. Only some rows state a clone size, as once, few, many or a class for expanded clones.

v_gene,d_gene,abundance,j_gene,CDR3nt,CDR3aa
TRBV11-3,TRBD1,NA,TRBJ2-6,TGTGCCAGCAGCCGGGGGCAGGGGGCATCTGGGGCCAACGTCCTGACTTTC,CASSRGQGASGANVLTF
TRBV19,NA,NA,TRBJ1-3,TGTGCCAGTAGCCTCGGACAGACTCTCATATATTTT,CASSLGQTLIYF
TRBV18,NA,once,TRBJ2-3,TGTGCCAGTGTTCCTTTGGGGCTAGATACGCAGTATTTT,CASVPLGLDTQYF
TRBV29-1,TRBD1,NA,TRBJ1-5,TGCAGCGTTGGGACAGGTTGGGACCGTAATCAGCCCCAGCATTTT,CSVGTGWDRNQPQHF
TRBV19,TRBD1,few,TRBJ2-7,TGTGCCAGTAGTGTACAGGGGGCGGGCGAGCAGTACTTC,CASSVQGAGEQYF
TRBV25-1,NA,NA,TRBJ1-5,TGTGCCAGCAGTGAGGGGGGGGGCAGCAATCAGCCCCAGCATTTT,CASSEGGGSNQPQHF
TRBV3-1/TRBV3-2,NA,NA,TRBJ1-3,TGTGCCAGCAGCCCCCGGGGGGAACGGGGAAACACCATATATTTT,CASSPRGERGNTIYF
TRBV3-1/TRBV3-2,TRBD2,once,TRBJ2-1,TGTGCCAGCAGCCCTGGGGCTAGCGGTGACAATGAGCAGTTCTTC,CASSPGASGDNEQFF
TRBV6-1,TRBD1,NA,TRBJ1-2,TGTGCCAGCAGTGAAGTTAGAGGACAGGGAAGAGATGGCTACACCTTC,CASSEVRGQGRDGYTF
TRBV2,NA,NA,TRBJ2-7,TGTGCCAGCAGTGCTGGGCAGGGTCTCCACGAGCAGTACTTC,CASSAGQGLHEQYF